This T cell receptor (beta chain) is from a study of beta chain features in type 1 diabetes. The CDR3 consists of 14 residues. Trimming removed 4 bases from V and 4 bases from J, with 16 bases in between. Germline V gene sequence: CDR1 GTSNPN, CDR2 SVGIG (reference sequence). Study results and limitations: Type 1 diabetes patients showed a moderate but significant shortening of TCRB CDR3s in all four CD4+ subsets. Since sequencing was performed on cDNA, cells with high TCR expression could be over-represented. Lower insertion and higher deletion counts appeared at VDJ junctions in type 1 diabetes patients.

This clone was found a few times. Its antigen is as yet unknown. Investigators reverse transcribed all isolated RNA, so they sequenced expressed TCRB transcripts. Method: immunoSEQ multiplex PCR; TCRdb's copy keeps in-frame clones and lacks some. The table records under 300,000 clones, approximately 24% of them present only once. Staining for CD45RO/CCR7/CD25/CD127/CD95/CD27 allowed sorting of CD4+ naive, central memory, regulatory and stem cell-like memory cells. Sorted populations were all over 95% pure. The chain uses TRBV30 and TRBJ1-2; D not resolved. Sequenced input: naive CD4+ T cells from blood. The TCR originated in a woman aged 25 to 45 with type 1 diabetes. CDR3 sequence: CAWTPREPVYGYTF. The CDR3 region has the DNA TGTGCCTGGACACCTCGGGAGCCAGTCTATGGCTACACCTTC. The full variable domain, with the rest looked up from reference TRBV30 and TRBJ1-2, is SQTIHQWPATLVQPVGSPLSLECTVEGTSNPNLYWYRQAAGRGLQLLFYSVGIGQISSEVPQNLSASRPQDRQFILSSKKLLLSDSGFYLCAWTPREPVYGYTFGSGTRLTVV.